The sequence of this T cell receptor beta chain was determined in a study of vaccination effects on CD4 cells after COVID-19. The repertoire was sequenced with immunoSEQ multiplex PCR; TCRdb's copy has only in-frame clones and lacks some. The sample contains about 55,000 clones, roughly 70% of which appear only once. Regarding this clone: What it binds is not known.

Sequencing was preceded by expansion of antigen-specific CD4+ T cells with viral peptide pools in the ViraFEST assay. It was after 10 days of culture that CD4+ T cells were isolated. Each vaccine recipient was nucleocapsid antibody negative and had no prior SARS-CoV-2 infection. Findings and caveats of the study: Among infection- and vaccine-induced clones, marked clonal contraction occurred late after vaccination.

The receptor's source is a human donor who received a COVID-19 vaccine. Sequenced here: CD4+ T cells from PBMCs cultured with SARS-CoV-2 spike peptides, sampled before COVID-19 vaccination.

The CDR3 region has the DNA TGTGCCTGGAGTGTAAGGGGGGCGCTGATCGGCTATGGCTACACCTTC. Residues: CAWSVRGALIGYGYTF. The chain joins TRBV30 to TRBJ1-2; maybe TRBD1 (6 bases). Trimming shortened V by 0 bases and J by 4 bases, and 18 bases separated the two germline ends. Germline CDR1 GTSNPN, CDR2 SVGIG (reference sequence). This CDR3 spans 16 amino acids.